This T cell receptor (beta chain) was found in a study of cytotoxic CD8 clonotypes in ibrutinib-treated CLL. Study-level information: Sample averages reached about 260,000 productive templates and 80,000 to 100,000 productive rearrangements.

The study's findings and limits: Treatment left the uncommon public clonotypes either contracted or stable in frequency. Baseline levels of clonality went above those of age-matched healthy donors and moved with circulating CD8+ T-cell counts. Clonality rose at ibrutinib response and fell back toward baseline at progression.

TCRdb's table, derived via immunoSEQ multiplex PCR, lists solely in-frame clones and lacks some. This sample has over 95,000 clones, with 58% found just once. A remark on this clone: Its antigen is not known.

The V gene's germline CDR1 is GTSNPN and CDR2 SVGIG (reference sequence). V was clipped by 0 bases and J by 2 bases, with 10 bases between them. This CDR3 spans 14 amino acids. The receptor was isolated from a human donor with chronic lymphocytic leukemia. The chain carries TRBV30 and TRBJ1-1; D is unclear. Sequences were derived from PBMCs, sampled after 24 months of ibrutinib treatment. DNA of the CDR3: TGTGCCTGGAGTGTAGGATTAGGTAACACTGAAGCTTTCTTT. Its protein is CAWSVGLGNTEAFF.